This T cell receptor beta chain was recovered during a study of control samples from healthy donors and cancer patients. Repertoires were generated with immunoSEQ multiplex PCR, while TCRdb's copy carries only in-frame clones and drops some. In the table there are 150,000 to 200,000 clones, almost 90% of which are singletons. From germline, CDR1 is SGDLS and CDR2 YYNGEE. The V and J ends lost 4 bases and 8 bases respectively, with 9 bases between them. The CDR3 consists of 12 residues. The specimen sequenced was blood. This sequence joins TRBV9 and TRBJ2-2; no firm D call. This receptor was obtained from a young man in good health. The CDR3 here is CASSPHNGELFF. Written as DNA, the CDR3 is TGTGCCAGCAGCCCACATAATGGGGAGCTGTTTTTT.